The rows below give T cell receptor beta chains drawn from one sample of a study of spatial heterogeneity in lung cancer. TCRdb reprocessed the 5' RACE reads via MiXCR and lists one record per CDR3 protein. The repertoire consists of about 100,000 distinct CDR3 sequences, with 19% occurring once and the leading ten covering about a fifth. Sample: PBMCs, taken at follow-up. These receptors were obtained from a male donor with early-stage non-small cell lung cancer. The CDR3 runs from the conserved cysteine through the conserved F or W. Each record gives: D gene, J gene, clone size, V gene, CDR3 protein, CDR3 DNA. A D gene is named only where the DNA matches it firmly. Clone size, where shown, is once, few, many, or a class for clones that have expanded.

D gene: TRBD2
J gene: TRBJ2-1
clone size: .
V gene: TRBV5-4
CDR3 protein: CAARQREGNEQFF
CDR3 DNA: TGTGCCGCAAGACAGCGGGAGGGTAATGAGCAGTTCTTC

D gene: .
J gene: TRBJ2-1
clone size: many
V gene: TRBV11-2
CDR3 protein: CASSSLDTAFGNEQFF
CDR3 DNA: TGTGCCAGCAGCTCATTGGACACGGCGTTCGGCAATGAGCAGTTCTTC

D gene: TRBD2
J gene: TRBJ2-3
clone size: .
V gene: TRBV15
CDR3 protein: CATSRTGTSGRFTDTQYF
CDR3 DNA: TGTGCCACCAGCAGAACCGGGACTAGCGGGAGGTTCACAGATACGCAGTATTTT

D gene: .
J gene: TRBJ2-5
clone size: .
V gene: TRBV2
CDR3 protein: CASSEQGLETQYF
CDR3 DNA: TGTGCCAGCAGTGAACAGGGGTTGGAGACCCAGTACTTC

D gene: .
J gene: TRBJ2-3
clone size: .
V gene: TRBV12-3/TRBV12-4
CDR3 protein: CASSSRDVLPDTQYF
CDR3 DNA: TGTGCCAGCAGCTCCAGGGACGTCCTCCCCGATACGCAGTATTTT

D gene: .
J gene: TRBJ1-5
clone size: many
V gene: TRBV4-2
CDR3 protein: CASSQVFGGGQPQHF
CDR3 DNA: TGTGCCAGCAGCCAAGTCTTCGGGGGCGGCCAGCCCCAGCATTTT

D gene: TRBD1
J gene: TRBJ2-5
clone size: many
V gene: TRBV11-1
CDR3 protein: CASSSDREETQYF
CDR3 DNA: TGTGCCAGCAGCTCCGACAGGGAAGAGACCCAGTACTTC

D gene: .
J gene: TRBJ2-3
clone size: .
V gene: TRBV10-1
CDR3 protein: CASSDPETDTQYF
CDR3 DNA: TGCGCCAGCAGTGACCCCGAAACGGATACGCAGTATTTT

D gene: TRBD1
J gene: TRBJ1-5
clone size: .
V gene: TRBV20-1
CDR3 protein: CSARAWDRGVDQPQHF
CDR3 DNA: TGCAGTGCTAGAGCGTGGGACAGGGGGGTCGATCAGCCCCAGCATTTT

D gene: .
J gene: TRBJ2-7
clone size: .
V gene: TRBV7-8
CDR3 protein: CASSPVRYEQYF
CDR3 DNA: TGTGCCAGCAGCCCAGTTCGGTACGAGCAGTACTTC

D gene: .
J gene: TRBJ2-1
clone size: many
V gene: TRBV27
CDR3 protein: CASSPDRYNEQFF
CDR3 DNA: TGTGCCAGCAGTCCAGACAGGTACAATGAGCAGTTCTTC

D gene: TRBD1
J gene: TRBJ1-1
clone size: .
V gene: TRBV4-2
CDR3 protein: CASSQGGQGRTEAFF
CDR3 DNA: TGTGCCAGCAGCCAAGGGGGACAGGGGCGCACTGAAGCTTTCTTT

D gene: .
J gene: TRBJ2-3
clone size: .
V gene: TRBV30
CDR3 protein: CAWDRDKGTQYF
CDR3 DNA: TGTGCCTGGGACCGGGACAAGGGTACGCAGTATTTT

D gene: .
J gene: TRBJ1-2
clone size: many
V gene: TRBV4-1
CDR3 protein: CASTRTENSNYGYTF
CDR3 DNA: TGCGCCAGCACCCGGACGGAGAATTCTAACTATGGCTACACCTTC

D gene: TRBD1
J gene: TRBJ1-2
clone size: .
V gene: TRBV28
CDR3 protein: CASSFMGQGKSYTF
CDR3 DNA: TGTGCCAGCAGTTTCATGGGACAGGGCAAGAGCTACACCTTC

D gene: TRBD1
J gene: TRBJ1-6
clone size: .
V gene: TRBV6-5
CDR3 protein: CASSSGTGSSPLHF
CDR3 DNA: TGTGCCAGCAGTTCCGGGACAGGTTCTTCCCCCCTCCACTTT

D gene: .
J gene: TRBJ2-5
clone size: .
V gene: TRBV29-1
CDR3 protein: CSAGDFQETQYF
CDR3 DNA: TGCAGTGCAGGCGACTTCCAAGAGACCCAGTACTTC

D gene: .
J gene: TRBJ2-7
clone size: .
V gene: TRBV10-3
CDR3 protein: CATQHSHEQYF
CDR3 DNA: TGTGCCACCCAACACTCCCACGAGCAGTACTTC

D gene: TRBD1
J gene: TRBJ1-4
clone size: .
V gene: TRBV29-1
CDR3 protein: CSVESGQGEEKLFF
CDR3 DNA: TGCAGCGTTGAATCAGGACAGGGGGAGGAAAAACTGTTTTTT

D gene: TRBD1
J gene: TRBJ2-1
clone size: few
V gene: TRBV5-1
CDR3 protein: CASELAGGPYNEQFF
CDR3 DNA: TGCGCCAGCGAGCTTGCAGGGGGACCTTACAATGAGCAGTTCTTC

D gene: .
J gene: TRBJ2-5
clone size: few
V gene: TRBV15
CDR3 protein: CATSRDVTDQETQYF
CDR3 DNA: TGTGCCACCAGCAGAGATGTGACCGACCAAGAGACCCAGTACTTC

D gene: TRBD1
J gene: TRBJ1-5
clone size: few
V gene: TRBV19
CDR3 protein: CASSSSGGGNQPQHF
CDR3 DNA: TGTGCCAGTAGTTCCTCAGGGGGCGGCAATCAGCCCCAGCATTTT

D gene: TRBD1
J gene: TRBJ1-1
clone size: .
V gene: TRBV27
CDR3 protein: CASSLPPGQGVNTEAFF
CDR3 DNA: TGTGCCAGCAGTCTACCCCCGGGACAGGGGGTAAACACTGAAGCTTTCTTT

D gene: .
J gene: TRBJ2-5
clone size: few
V gene: TRBV20-1
CDR3 protein: CSAPPRPKETQYF
CDR3 DNA: TGCAGTGCCCCCCCCCGCCCGAAGGAGACCCAGTACTTC

D gene: TRBD2
J gene: TRBJ2-1
clone size: few
V gene: TRBV2
CDR3 protein: CASRPGTSGNEQFF
CDR3 DNA: TGTGCCAGCAGGCCCGGGACTAGCGGTAATGAGCAGTTCTTC

D gene: TRBD2
J gene: TRBJ2-7
clone size: .
V gene: TRBV19
CDR3 protein: CASSISGSPSYEQYF
CDR3 DNA: TGTGCCAGTAGCATTAGCGGGAGTCCGTCCTACGAGCAGTACTTC

D gene: .
J gene: TRBJ2-1
clone size: .
V gene: TRBV5-4
CDR3 protein: CASSPTSNEQFF
CDR3 DNA: TGTGCCAGCAGCCCGACTTCGAATGAGCAGTTCTTC

D gene: .
J gene: TRBJ1-1
clone size: many
V gene: TRBV4-1
CDR3 protein: CASSQDPDRGTEAFF
CDR3 DNA: TGCGCCAGCAGCCAAGATCCCGATCGGGGCACTGAAGCTTTCTTT

D gene: TRBD1
J gene: TRBJ2-2
clone size: .
V gene: TRBV5-5
CDR3 protein: CASSMEGQGALNTGELFF
CDR3 DNA: TGTGCCAGCAGTATGGAAGGACAGGGCGCCCTGAACACCGGGGAGCTGTTTTTT

D gene: TRBD1
J gene: TRBJ2-7
clone size: once
V gene: TRBV5-1
CDR3 protein: CASSAGTALGAYEQYF
CDR3 DNA: TGCGCCAGCAGCGCAGGGACAGCCCTAGGGGCCTACGAGCAGTACTTC

D gene: .
J gene: TRBJ1-1
clone size: many
V gene: TRBV7-2
CDR3 protein: CASSLPTGTNTEAFF
CDR3 DNA: TGTGCCAGCAGCTTACCGACAGGAACGAACACTGAAGCTTTCTTT

D gene: .
J gene: TRBJ2-5
clone size: .
V gene: TRBV29-1
CDR3 protein: CSVERVQNQETQYF
CDR3 DNA: TGCAGCGTTGAACGAGTACAGAACCAAGAGACCCAGTACTTC

D gene: TRBD2
J gene: TRBJ2-1
clone size: .
V gene: TRBV5-1
CDR3 protein: CASSSSGTRSNEQFF
CDR3 DNA: TGCGCCAGCAGCTCCAGCGGGACCCGGAGCAATGAGCAGTTCTTC

D gene: .
J gene: TRBJ2-1
clone size: .
V gene: TRBV20-1
CDR3 protein: CSAARGSGYGEQFF
CDR3 DNA: TGCAGTGCTGCCAGAGGGTCGGGGTACGGTGAGCAGTTCTTC

D gene: .
J gene: TRBJ2-3
clone size: .
V gene: TRBV20-1
CDR3 protein: CSARVPTSVDTQYF
CDR3 DNA: TGCAGTGCTAGGGTCCCTACCTCGGTCGATACGCAGTATTTT

D gene: TRBD1
J gene: TRBJ1-5
clone size: many
V gene: TRBV10-2
CDR3 protein: CASGATGRSQPQHF
CDR3 DNA: TGCGCCAGCGGGGCGACAGGGAGAAGTCAGCCCCAGCATTTT

D gene: .
J gene: TRBJ2-3
clone size: .
V gene: TRBV24-1
CDR3 protein: CATSDPRKITDTQYF
CDR3 DNA: TGTGCCACCAGTGATCCGCGCAAGATCACAGATACGCAGTATTTT

D gene: .
J gene: TRBJ2-5
clone size: many
V gene: TRBV9
CDR3 protein: CASSARDPSRTQYF
CDR3 DNA: TGTGCCAGCAGCGCCAGGGATCCCTCAAGGACCCAGTACTTC